These 11 T cell receptor beta chains were all obtained from the same sample, sequenced in a study of cytomegalovirus exposure and HLA in healthy donors. The protocol was immunoSEQ multiplex PCR, while the TCRdb copy is restricted to in-frame clones and leaves out a portion. The sample comprises some 110,000 clones, around 94% of which are singletons, and around 1.3% rests with the top ten. The sample comprised PBMCs. The receptors stem from a woman aged 18-29 years in good health and CMV-seronegative.

The chain is built from TRBV6-1 and TRBJ1-2, with TRBD1 matching over 8 bases. Germline assignment: CDR1 MNHNS and CDR2 SASEGT. This CDR3 has 15 residues. Trimming took 6 bases from V and 5 from J; bases not matched to a gene: 11. This CDR3 reads CASSGGIQGGYGYTF. In DNA form, the CDR3 reads TGTGCCAGCAGCGGGGGAATACAGGGGGGATATGGCTACACCTTC.

V is TRBV28 and J is TRBJ2-3; 11 nucleotides match TRBD2. CDR1 is MDHEN, CDR2 SYDVKM, per germline. CDR3 size: 16 residues. V shed 5 bases, J shed 0 bases, and the junction held 4 bases outside the gene matches. CDR3 region: CASSRLAGFSTDTQYF. DNA of the CDR3: TGTGCCAGCAGTCGACTAGCGGGATTTAGCACAGATACGCAGTATTTT.

The chain uses TRBV28 and TRBJ2-1; 7 positions agree with TRBD1. The CDR3 has 13 amino acids. J gave up 10 bases and V 5 bases, and 8 bases lay outside the gene matches. The germline V gene has CDR1 MDHEN and CDR2 SYDVKM. The CDR3 DNA sequence: TGTGCCAGCAGTCAGACAGGGCAGCGGGAGCAGTTCTTC. This gives the protein CASSQTGQREQFF. Supplemented by reference TRBV28 and TRBJ2-1, the full variable domain reads DVKVTQSSRYLVKRTGEKVFLECVQDMDHENMFWYRQDPGLGLRLIYFSYDVKMKEKGDIPEGYSVSREKKERFSLILESASTNQTSMYLCASSQTGQREQFFGPGTRLTVL.

This chain links TRBV19 with TRBJ1-1; 9 bases match TRBD1. The CDR3 spans 15 residues. The J segment lost 0 bases and the V segment lost 4 bases, leaving 3 bases of the junction unmatched. Germline CDR1 and CDR2: LNHDA and SQIVND (reference sequence). CDR3 sequence (DNA): TGTGCCAGTAGTACACAGGGGGCTTTGAACACTGAAGCTTTCTTT. This gives the protein CASSTQGALNTEAFF.

The chain joins TRBV5-4 to TRBJ2-7, with a tentative D call TRBD2 (6 bases). Trimming pared 3 bases from V and 4 bases from J, leaving 26 bases between. Per germline, CDR1 SGHNT and CDR2 YYREEE (reference sequence). CDR3 length: 18 amino acids. As DNA, the CDR3 is TGTGCCAGCAGCTCCCGGGGGAGGTTGTCGGGAGAGGGGTACGAGCAGTACTTC. Protein: CASSSRGRLSGEGYEQYF.

V gene TRBV4-2 combines with J gene TRBJ2-2; D perhaps matches TRBD2 (7 bases). The CDR3 has 16 amino acids. V lost 1 base to trimming and J lost 4 bases, with 13 bases between them. Germline CDR1 and CDR2: LGHNA and YNFKEQ. The CDR3 loop reads CASSQVAGAVTGELFF. The CDR3 region has the DNA TGTGCCAGCAGCCAAGTCGCGGGGGCGGTCACCGGGGAGCTGTTTTTT.

This chain uses TRBV12-5 with TRBJ2-7, with TRBD2 matching over 11 bases. The CDR3 runs to 17 residues. Germline CDR1 LGHNT, CDR2 FRNRAP. The junction had 15 bases not matched to a gene; V was cut back by 7 bases and J by 4 bases. The CDR3 DNA follows: TGTGCTAGTGCTGTACAGGATAGCGGGGGGGCAGCGTACGAGCAGTACTTC. This encodes CASAVQDSGGAAYEQYF. The complete variable domain, with remaining parts taken from reference TRBV12-5 and TRBJ2-7, reads DARVTQTPRHKVTEMGQEVTMRCQPILGHNTVFWYRQTMMQGLELLAYFRNRAPLDDSGMPKDRFSAEMPDATLATLKIQPSEPRDSAVYFCASAVQDSGGAAYEQYFGPGTRLTVT.

The chain combines TRBV30 with TRBJ1-5, with 12 bases fitting TRBD1. Per germline, CDR1 GTSNPN and CDR2 SVGIG (reference sequence). V was clipped by 2 bases and J by 6 bases; unmatched bases: 11. CDR3 length: 17 amino acids. CDR3 sequence (DNA): TGTGCCTGGAGTTCCGGGACAGGGGGCATATTGGCTCAGCCCCAGCATTTT. Its protein is CAWSSGTGGILAQPQHF.

The CDR3 nucleotides are TGTGCCTGGAGTAGCCGGAACTATGGCTACACCTTC. Its translation is CAWSSRNYGYTF. V and J are TRBV30 and TRBJ1-2; D uncertain. Trimming cost V 2 bases and J 2 bases, with 6 bases left between them. Germline V gene sequence: CDR1 GTSNPN, CDR2 SVGIG (reference sequence). The CDR3 runs 12 residues.

V is TRBV7-9 and J is TRBJ2-1; TRBD2 might be the D (6 bases). The germline V gene encodes CDR1 SEHNR and CDR2 FQNEAQ (reference sequence). The germline V and J ends were trimmed by 1 base and 13 bases, with 11 bases remaining between them. CDR3 size: 12 residues. The CDR3 loop reads CASSLVGTLQFF. CDR3 nucleotides: TGTGCCAGCAGCTTAGTTGGGACTCTACAGTTCTTC.

The rearrangement joins TRBV6-1 to TRBJ2-7, with D possibly matching TRBD2 (5 bases). The CDR3 length is 13 residues. V was pared by 5 bases and J by 3 bases, with 11 bases between. Germline assignment: CDR1 MNHNS and CDR2 SASEGT. The CDR3 nucleotides are TGTGCCAGCAGTACGGGATTAGTCTACGAGCAGTACTTC. Its protein is CASSTGLVYEQYF.